Listed below are T cell receptor beta chains from one sample, sequenced in a study of identical twins. One entry per CDR3 protein, called by TCRdb with MiXCR from the 5' RACE reads. The table records about 690,000 distinct CDR3 sequences, around 20% of them present only once. These data were also reused for a study on T cells expressing NK-cell markers.

The sequencing input was PBMCs. The receptors come from a woman in her late teens or twenties in good health. CDR3s include the opening cysteine and the closing phenylalanine or tryptophan. A D gene is named only where the DNA matches it firmly. A row's size may be missing; if present it is once, few, many or a size class.

D,V,J,size,CDR3,DNA
TRBD1,TRBV5-5,TRBJ1-2,-,CASSSGGGGYGYTF,TGTGCCAGCAGCTCAGGGGGCGGTGGCTATGGCTACACCTTC
-,TRBV10-3,TRBJ2-1,-,CAIRDQQGINEQFF,TGTGCCATCAGAGACCAGCAAGGGATAAATGAGCAGTTCTTC
-,TRBV7-3,TRBJ1-1,-,CASSKTRGTEAFF,TGTGCCAGCAGCAAGACCAGGGGCACTGAAGCTTTCTTT
-,TRBV7-2,TRBJ2-4,-,CASRDVYIQYF,TGTGCCAGCAGAGATGTTTACATTCAGTACTTC
-,TRBV7-2,TRBJ2-7,-,CASSTGQTYEQYF,TGTGCCAGCAGCACCGGACAGACATACGAGCAGTACTTC
-,TRBV12-3/TRBV12-4,TRBJ1-2,-,CASSLGKWVPKDYGYTF,TGTGCCAGCAGTTTAGGGAAGTGGGTCCCTAAAGACTATGGCTACACCTTC
-,TRBV6-2/TRBV6-3,TRBJ1-2,-,CASTLQAANYGYTF,TGTGCCAGCACTTTACAGGCAGCCAACTATGGCTACACCTTC
-,TRBV2,TRBJ2-1,few,CASRHLQDEQFF,TGTGCCAGCAGACACCTACAGGATGAGCAGTTCTTC
-,TRBV5-1,TRBJ2-7,-,CASSSPQGEQYF,TGCGCCAGCAGCTCCCCCCAGGGCGAGCAGTACTTC
-,TRBV29-1,TRBJ1-2,-,CSVTGGIYGYTF,TGCAGCGTTACTGGGGGGATCTATGGCTACACCTTC
-,TRBV25-1,TRBJ1-5,-,CASSDIGGQPQHF,TGTGCCAGCAGTGATATTGGGGGACAGCCCCAGCATTTT
TRBD2,TRBV12-3/TRBV12-4,TRBJ2-1,-,CASSSDPGLAERSSYNEQFF,TGTGCCAGCAGTTCCGACCCCGGACTAGCGGAGAGGAGCTCCTACAATGAGCAGTTCTTC
TRBD2,TRBV6-2/TRBV6-3,TRBJ2-1,-,CASSLAGDMDEQFF,TGTGCCAGCAGTCTAGCGGGAGATATGGATGAGCAGTTCTTC
TRBD1,TRBV19,TRBJ1-5,-,CASSRAQGVVNQPQHF,TGTGCCAGTAGTCGCGCGCAGGGGGTGGTCAATCAGCCCCAGCATTTT
-,TRBV20-1,TRBJ2-5,many,CSARLKETQYF,TGCAGTGCTAGACTTAAAGAGACCCAGTACTTC
-,TRBV5-1,TRBJ2-1,-,CASSQLDHINEQFF,TGCGCCAGCAGCCAACTGGACCACATAAATGAGCAGTTCTTC
-,TRBV2,TRBJ2-7,-,CATKLIVDPYEQYF,TGTGCCACCAAACTAATTGTAGACCCCTACGAGCAGTACTTC
TRBD2,TRBV25-1,TRBJ2-5,-,CASSGAASGRLETQYF,TGTGCCAGCAGTGGCGCAGCTAGCGGGAGGCTGGAGACCCAGTACTTC
-,TRBV24-1,TRBJ2-4,few,CATSDSRQLGHIQYF,TGTGCCACCAGTGATTCTAGGCAGTTGGGGCACATTCAGTACTTC
TRBD2,TRBV7-6,TRBJ2-2,many,CASSLASGGPTGELFF,TGTGCCAGCAGCTTAGCCAGCGGGGGACCCACCGGGGAGCTGTTTTTT
-,TRBV12-3/TRBV12-4,TRBJ2-3,few,CASSWTIPGIDTQYF,TGTGCCAGCAGTTGGACCATCCCTGGGATAGATACGCAGTATTTT
TRBD1,TRBV5-1,TRBJ2-1,-,CATKGRSWDPGQSSYNEQFF,TGCGCCACCAAGGGCCGCAGTTGGGACCCGGGACAGAGCTCCTACAATGAGCAGTTCTTC
TRBD1,TRBV10-3,TRBJ1-5,many,CAIRGTGSHQPQHF,TGTGCCATCAGGGGGACAGGGTCGCATCAGCCCCAGCATTTT
-,TRBV18,TRBJ2-5,-,CASSPPQRPDLLYF,TGTGCCAGCTCACCACCACAGCGGCCGGACCTTCTGTACTTC
-,TRBV14,TRBJ1-2,-,CASSLQPYGYTF,TGTGCCAGCAGCCTTCAACCCTATGGCTACACCTTC
-,TRBV7-6,TRBJ1-5,-,CASSLERGQPQHF,TGTGCCAGCAGCTTAGAGAGGGGACAGCCCCAGCATTTT
TRBD1,TRBV12-3/TRBV12-4,TRBJ2-7,-,CASSHRGPRVYEQYF,TGTGCCAGCAGCCACAGGGGGCCTAGGGTCTACGAGCAGTACTTC
-,TRBV5-1,TRBJ2-2,-,CASSFMQGLSNTGELFF,TGCGCCAGCAGCTTTATGCAGGGTCTTTCGAACACCGGGGAGCTGTTTTTT
-,TRBV12-5,TRBJ2-6,many,CASGLWVSGANVLTF,TGTGCTAGTGGTTTGTGGGTTTCTGGGGCCAACGTCCTGACTTTC
-,TRBV20-1,TRBJ2-2,-,CSSPGGTGELFF,TGCAGTTCCCCTGGGGGCACCGGGGAGCTGTTTTTT
TRBD1,TRBV7-9,TRBJ1-2,few,CASSVDRANGYTF,TGTGCCAGCAGCGTCGACAGGGCAAATGGCTACACCTTC
-,TRBV5-5,TRBJ2-2,few,CAVGQLRGSGELFF,TGTGCCGTCGGACAGCTCCGCGGGTCCGGGGAGCTGTTTTTT
-,TRBV20-1,TRBJ1-1,-,CSAVQGHTEAFF,TGCAGTGCTGTACAGGGTCACACTGAAGCTTTCTTT
TRBD2,TRBV6-1,TRBJ2-1,many,CASSLVAGGQIYNEQFF,TGTGCCAGCAGCCTAGTAGCGGGGGGCCAAATCTACAATGAGCAGTTCTTC
-,TRBV12-3/TRBV12-4,TRBJ2-5,few,CASRNIQETQYF,TGTGCCAGCAGAAACATCCAAGAGACCCAGTACTTC